One and the same sample provided the 15 T cell receptor beta chains below, sequenced in a study of T cells in Graves' hyperthyroidism and ophthalmopathy. Template material for amplifying TCR beta CDR3 regions consisted of RNA transcripts. The HTBI primer set served for first-round RT-PCR of the TCR CDR3. TCRdb used MiXCR to reprocess the multiplex PCR reads, holding one entry per CDR3 protein. The table lists some 300,000 distinct CDR3 sequences, more than 10% of them singletons. What was sequenced was blood. These receptor sequences come from a woman in her thirties with Graves' hyperthyroidism that later progressed to Graves' ophthalmopathy.

J is TRBJ2-2 and V is TRBV7-2; maybe TRBD1 (7 bases). This CDR3 region has 15 residues. Per germline, CDR1 SGHTA and CDR2 FQGNSA. V was pared by 5 bases and J by 4 bases, with 14 bases between. The CDR3 here is CASSAGQGGTGELFF. In DNA, the CDR3 is TGTGCCAGCAGCGCGGGGCAGGGGGGCACCGGGGAGCTGTTTTTT.

This clonotype was seen ten or more times. The chain employs TRBV7-2 and TRBJ2-3, with 9 bases lining up with TRBD2. V trimming: 5 bases; J trimming: 3 bases; junction bases outside the gene matches: 12. The CDR3 loop spans 17 amino acids. Germline CDR1 SGHTA, CDR2 FQGNSA. CDR3 region: CASSERRAGGLTDTQYF. CDR3 DNA sequence: TGTGCCAGCAGCGAGCGACGGGCGGGAGGGCTGACAGATACGCAGTATTTT.

This clonotype was observed at least ten times. This sequence joins TRBV19 and TRBJ1-5, with 9 positions matching TRBD1. In germline, CDR1 is LNHDA, CDR2 SQIVND (reference sequence). The CDR3 loop spans 16 amino acids. V gave up 7 bases and J gave up 3 bases; unmatched junction bases: 10. CDR3 loop: CASIPGTGSLNQPQHF. CDR3 bases: TGTGCCAGTATCCCCGGGACAGGGAGTCTCAATCAGCCCCAGCATTTT.

This clonotype came up many times. This sequence joins TRBV28 and TRBJ2-1, with TRBD1 matching over 10 bases. This CDR3 is 14 amino acids long. The ends lost 8 bases at V and 4 bases at J; junction bases unmatched: 5. In germline, CDR1 is MDHEN, CDR2 SYDVKM. Here the CDR3 DNA reads TGTGCCAGCCTTGGGGACAGGGGTTACAATGAGCAGTTCTTC. Residues: CASLGDRGYNEQFF.

This clonotype was seen a handful of times. The rearrangement joins TRBV25-1 to TRBJ1-2, with D possibly matching TRBD1 (5 bases). Germline V lookup: CDR1 MGHDK, CDR2 SYGVNS. The CDR3 runs to 12 residues. The V end was cut by 8 bases, the J end by 4 bases, with 11 bases between. CDR3 DNA: TGTGCCAGCGGATCGGGACGCTATGGCTACACCTTC. Protein sequence: CASGSGRYGYTF.

There are many counts of this clonotype. V and J are TRBV7-9 and TRBJ2-2, with a possible D match to TRBD2 (5 bases). This CDR3 spans 17 amino acids. Germline CDR1 SEHNR, CDR2 FQNEAQ (reference sequence). V lost 5 bases and J 2 bases, leaving 18 bases between the germline ends. The CDR3 DNA reads as TGTGCCAGCAGCCGACCCCGGCCAAGCGGAAACACCGGGGAGCTGTTTTTT. The encoded protein is CASSRPRPSGNTGELFF.

The table lists this clonotype with many counts. The chain combines TRBV7-8 with TRBJ2-3; D remains unclear. Per the germline V gene, CDR1 is SGHVS and CDR2 is FQNEAQ. Trimming removed 4 bases at V and 8 bases at J, with 19 bases between. The CDR3 consists of 15 residues. The CDR3 region is CASSSPLVEFVTQYF. The CDR3 bases are TGTGCCAGCAGCTCCCCCCTCGTGGAGTTTGTTACGCAGTATTTT.

This clonotype turned up a few times. The rearrangement joins TRBV20-1 to TRBJ2-3, with TRBD2 as a possible D gene (5 bases). This CDR3 is built from 12 residues. In germline, CDR1 is DFQATT, CDR2 SNEGSKA (reference sequence). V was cut by 8 bases and J by 0 bases, with 9 bases left in between. The CDR3 nucleotides read TGCAGTAGCCGAGGGAGCACAGATACGCAGTATTTT. It codes for CSSRGSTDTQYF.

This clonotype appeared many times. V usage is TRBV12-3 or TRBV12-4 and J usage is TRBJ2-1; D remains ambiguous. This CDR3 has 16 amino acids. The ends were cut back, 5 bases at V and 4 bases at J, with 18 bases in the middle. CDR3 bases: TGTGCCAGCAGTCCGGTTGCCGACGGTCGGTACAATGAGCAGTTCTTC. Residues: CASSPVADGRYNEQFF.

This clonotype was observed many times. The chain carries TRBV19 and TRBJ2-2; D remains unclear. The V gene lost 8 bases and the J gene lost 2 bases, with 12 bases spanning the gap. The germline gives CDR1 LNHDA, CDR2 SQIVND (reference sequence). The CDR3 is 14 residues long. The CDR3 region is CASSPEPNTGELFF. The DNA of the CDR3 is TGTGCCAGTTCCCCCGAGCCAAACACCGGGGAGCTGTTTTTT.

This clonotype was picked up many times. This chain joins TRBV14 and TRBJ1-1; 7 bases map to TRBD1. Germline CDR1 reads SGHDN; CDR2 reads FVKESK. The V and J ends lost 7 bases and 2 bases, in that order; junction bases with no gene match: 10. The CDR3 covers 15 residues. In nucleotides, the CDR3 is TGTGCCAGCACTAAAGGGGGCAGCGTTAACACTGAAGCTTTCTTT. Residues: CASTKGGSVNTEAFF.

The CDR3 spells CASSQYNRRGSNQPQHF. In DNA form, the CDR3 reads TGTGCCAGCAGTCAGTACAACCGACGGGGGAGCAATCAGCCCCAGCATTTT. The rearrangement joins TRBV6-2 or TRBV6-3 to TRBJ1-5; the D gene is possibly TRBD1 (5 bases). CDR1 is MNHEY and CDR2 is SVGEGT in the germline V gene. The ends were cut back, 5 bases at V and 1 base at J, with 18 bases in the middle. CDR3 length equals 17 residues.

The chain employs TRBV6-9 and TRBJ2-1, with TRBD2 matching over 13 bases. Trimming took 3 bases from V and 13 from J; bases not matched to a gene: 15. There are 17 residues in the CDR3. Per germline, CDR1 MNHGY and CDR2 SVAAGI. The CDR3: CASSYGTSGIETREQFF. CDR3 coding DNA: TGTGCCAGCAGTTACGGGACTAGCGGGATCGAGACGAGGGAACAGTTCTTC.

The chain carries TRBV19 and TRBJ1-2; no reliable D call. This CDR3 is built from 13 residues. The ends were cut back, 5 bases at V and 3 bases at J, with 10 bases in the middle. Per the germline V gene, CDR1 is LNHDA and CDR2 is SQIVND (reference sequence). The CDR3 sequence: CASSDIPDYGYTF. The CDR3 DNA sequence: TGTGCCAGTAGTGATATACCTGACTATGGCTACACCTTC.

The chain couples TRBV12-3 or TRBV12-4 to TRBJ2-3; D may correspond to TRBD1 or TRBD2 (7 bases each). This CDR3 contains 17 residues. V shed 3 bases and J shed 2 bases, with 18 bases lying between them. The CDR3 DNA reads TGTGCCAGCAGTTTTCTGGGCAGGGGGGGGTCCACAGATACGCAGTATTTT. It codes for CASSFLGRGGSTDTQYF.